This passage covers 26 T cell receptor beta chains from one sample sequenced in a study of Ad26.COV2.S vaccination and SARS-CoV-2 variants. Profiling relied on immunoSEQ multiplex PCR, and the TCRdb table lists in-frame clones only, not all of them. The sample has hundreds of thousands of clones, 90% to 95% seen once. The sequenced sample was peripheral blood, obtained after recovery from COVID-19. The receptors were gathered from a human donor who had recovered from COVID-19.

This chain uses TRBV5-4 with TRBJ2-3; 9 bases map to TRBD1. The germline gives CDR1 SGHNT, CDR2 YYREEE (reference sequence). The length of the CDR3 is 15 residues. Germline trimming cut 3 bases from V and 2 bases from J; bases unmatched to any gene: 4. The chain's CDR3 is CASSSTGGDTDTQYF. DNA of the CDR3: TGTGCCAGCAGCTCAACAGGGGGCGACACAGATACGCAGTATTTT. The full variable domain, completed using reference TRBV5-4 and TRBJ2-3, is ETGVTQSPTHLIKTRGQQVTLRCSSQSGHNTVSWYQQALGQGPQFIFQYYREEENGRGNFPPRFSGLQFPNYSSELNVNALELDDSALYLCASSSTGGDTDTQYFGPGTRLTVL.

The J gene is TRBJ1-3, the V gene TRBV5-1, with TRBD1 as a possible D gene (5 bases). V lost 2 bases and J 2 bases, leaving 11 bases between the germline ends. CDR1 is SGHRS and CDR2 is YFSETQ in the germline V gene. The CDR3 length is 15 residues. DNA for the CDR3: TGCGCCAGCAGCTTACAGGACCCGACTGGAAACACCATATATTTT. Translation: CASSLQDPTGNTIYF. The full variable domain, rest sourced from reference TRBV5-1 and TRBJ1-3, is KAGVTQTPRYLIKTRGQQVTLSCSPISGHRSVSWYQQTPGQGLQFLFEYFSETQRNKGNFPGRFSGRQFSNSRSEMNVSTLELGDSALYLCASSLQDPTGNTIYFGEGSWLTVV.

The gene calls are TRBV5-1 and TRBJ1-2; tentative D call: TRBD1 (6 bases). Looked up from germline, CDR1 is SGHRS and CDR2 is YFSETQ. V was cut by 4 bases and J by 0 bases, with 16 bases left in between. The CDR3 runs 16 residues. The CDR3 coding sequence is TGCGCCAGCAGCCGTACGACAGGTGGGACTAACTATGGCTACACCTTC. This translates into CASSRTTGGTNYGYTF. Filled out from reference TRBV5-1 and TRBJ1-2, the complete variable domain reads KAGVTQTPRYLIKTRGQQVTLSCSPISGHRSVSWYQQTPGQGLQFLFEYFSETQRNKGNFPGRFSGRQFSNSRSEMNVSTLELGDSALYLCASSRTTGGTNYGYTFGSGTRLTVV.

The rearrangement uses TRBV2 and TRBJ2-7; TRBD2 aligns across 10 bases. V gave up 6 bases and J gave up 3 bases; unmatched junction bases: 8. The germline gives CDR1 SNHLY, CDR2 FYNNEI. This CDR3 has 15 amino acids. The CDR3 loop reads CASRIGLAGDYEQYF. CDR3 nucleotide sequence: TGTGCCAGCAGGATTGGCCTAGCGGGGGACTACGAGCAGTACTTC.

This clone was recorded only once. This same CDR3 is encoded by further DNA sequences in the sample. The rearrangement joins TRBV4-3 to TRBJ2-7; D is uncertain. The CDR3 has 14 residues. Germline CDR1 and CDR2: LGHNA and YSLEER. V was trimmed by 2 bases and J by 0 bases, leaving 8 bases between them. The DNA for the CDR3 is TGCGCCAGCAGCCAAAGAACCGGCTCCTACGAGCAGTACTTC. It codes for CASSQRTGSYEQYF.

This sequence joins TRBV18 and TRBJ1-3; 12 bases match TRBD1. CDR3 length: 17 amino acids. Germline CDR1 KGHSH, CDR2 LQKENI. The V and J ends lost 6 bases and 1 base, in that order; junction bases with no gene match: 7. The CDR3 is CASSRDRGLISGNTIYF. The CDR3 DNA sequence: TGTGCCAGCTCGCGGGACAGGGGGCTAATTTCTGGAAACACCATATATTTT.

This rearrangement joins TRBV4-1 to TRBJ1-1; 10 nucleotides agree with TRBD1. This CDR3 has 17 amino acids. Trimming removed 4 bases from V and 5 bases from J; junction bases left unmatched: 13. CDR1 and CDR2 (germline): MGHRA, YSYEKL. CDR3: CASSPRQGAGGDTEAFF. CDR3 in DNA: TGCGCCAGCAGCCCAAGACAGGGGGCTGGAGGGGATACTGAAGCTTTCTTT.

This chain joins TRBV7-9 and TRBJ1-4; 7 nucleotides agree with TRBD1. Germline V lookup: CDR1 SEHNR, CDR2 FQNEAQ (reference sequence). The CDR3 length is 15 residues. Trimming cost V 4 bases and J 5 bases; bases outside gene matches: 7. CDR3 coding DNA: TGTGCCAGCAGCTCCCCGGGACAGCAGAATGAAAAACTGTTTTTT. Translated, it gives CASSSPGQQNEKLFF. Full variable domain (remainder filled in from reference TRBV7-9 and TRBJ1-4): DTGVSQNPRHKITKRGQNVTFRCDPISEHNRLYWYRQTLGQGPEFLTYFQNEAQLEKSRLLSDRFSAERPKGSFSTLEIQRTEQGDSAMYLCASSSPGQQNEKLFFGSGTQLSVL.

The chain links TRBV29-1 to TRBJ1-1; D remains ambiguous. CDR1 and CDR2 (germline): SQVTM, ANQGSEA. The CDR3 length is 12 residues. V lost 6 bases and J 4 bases, leaving 12 bases between the germline ends. The CDR3 spells CSVVRARTEAFF. As DNA, the CDR3 is TGCAGCGTCGTCCGGGCTCGCACTGAAGCTTTCTTT.

This clone has more than one count but fewer than ten. V and J are TRBV12-3 or TRBV12-4 and TRBJ1-3; D gene unclear. The CDR3 sequence is 11 residues long. Trimming left V 7 bases short and J 2 bases short, with 3 bases between. The CDR3 spells CASMAGNTIYF. The CDR3 DNA is TGTGCCAGCATGGCTGGAAACACCATATATTTT.

The chain is built from TRBV6-5 and TRBJ2-2; D unresolved. This CDR3 has 14 amino acids. Trimming cost V 0 bases and J 4 bases, with 6 bases left between them. The germline gives CDR1 MNHEY, CDR2 SVGAGI. CDR3 in DNA: TGTGCCAGCAGTTACTCTGCAACCACCGGGGAGCTGTTTTTT. This codes for CASSYSATTGELFF.

J is TRBJ1-2 and V is TRBV7-2; D perhaps matches TRBD1 (6 bases). CDR3 size: 13 residues. Germline V lookup: CDR1 SGHTA, CDR2 FQGNSA. The V gene lost 2 bases and the J gene lost 7 bases, with 11 bases spanning the gap. DNA for the CDR3: TGTGCCAGCAGCTTACGACAGGAGGGTGGCTACACCTTC. It yields the protein CASSLRQEGGYTF.

The chain links TRBV11-1 to TRBJ2-1; 8 positions agree with TRBD2. V was pared by 0 bases and J by 6 bases, with 10 bases of the junction left unmatched. The CDR3 sequence is 17 residues long. Germline V gene lookup returns CDR1 SGHAT and CDR2 FQDESV (reference sequence). CDR3: CASSLASTGGAFNEQFF. The CDR3 region has the DNA TGTGCCAGCAGCTTAGCGTCCACCGGGGGGGCATTCAATGAGCAGTTCTTC.

This chain joins TRBV3-1 (or the pseudogene TRBV3-2) and TRBJ1-1; D unclear. The CDR3 contains 15 residues. The V gene's germline CDR1 is LGHDT and CDR2 YNNKEL (reference sequence). With 4 bases removed from V and 0 bases from J, the gap between germline ends came to 12 bases. CDR3 residues: CASSPYPFMNTEAFF. For the CDR3, the DNA is TGTGCCAGCAGCCCTTACCCGTTCATGAACACTGAAGCTTTCTTT.

This rearrangement joins TRBV2 to TRBJ2-1, with D maybe TRBD2 (7 bases). V gave up 6 bases and J gave up 4 bases, with 13 bases separating them. The CDR3 contains 14 residues. Germline V gives CDR1 SNHLY, CDR2 FYNNEI. The CDR3 sequence is CASRGGGQYNEQFF. In DNA, the CDR3 is TGTGCCAGCAGAGGGGGGGGCCAGTACAATGAGCAGTTCTTC.

The V call is TRBV10-1, the J call TRBJ2-3; D is possibly TRBD1 (6 bases). Trimming stripped 9 bases from V and 1 base from J, with 14 bases between. Germline V gene sequence: CDR1 WNHNN, CDR2 SYGVQD (reference sequence). This CDR3 comprises 14 residues. The CDR3 DNA sequence: TGCGCCAGAAACCGGGACACTCGCACAGATACGCAGTATTTT. Amino acids: CARNRDTRTDTQYF.

This clone was picked up a small number of times. The gene calls are TRBV29-1 and TRBJ1-5; the match to TRBD1 covers 9 bases. From germline, CDR1 is SQVTM and CDR2 ANQGSEA. The CDR3 loop spans 14 amino acids. V was clipped by 6 bases and J by 7 bases; unmatched bases: 10. CDR3 amino acids: CSVGQGPAGQPQHF. Here the CDR3 DNA reads TGCAGCGTAGGACAGGGGCCTGCAGGCCAGCCCCAGCATTTT.

The V gene is TRBV5-6, the J gene TRBJ1-5; 7 bases align to TRBD1. With 4 bases clipped from V and 3 bases from J, the junction kept 4 bases outside the gene matches. The CDR3 loop spans 14 amino acids. CDR1 SGHDT and CDR2 YYEEEE come from the germline V gene. CDR3 nucleotides: TGTGCCAGCAGCCTGGGACAGCACAATCAGCCCCAGCATTTT. As protein: CASSLGQHNQPQHF.

In DNA, the CDR3 is TGTGCCAGCAGCTATGTGGGCAATCAGCCCCAGCATTTT. This encodes CASSYVGNQPQHF. The chain carries TRBV7-2 and TRBJ1-5; D is ambiguous. Trimming removed 4 bases from V and 2 bases from J, with 6 bases in between. Germline V gives CDR1 SGHTA, CDR2 FQGNSA. The CDR3 totals 13 residues.

This clone appeared a few times. This chain connects TRBV7-9 to TRBJ1-1; TRBD1 is a possible D gene (5 bases). The CDR3 consists of 18 residues. Trimming removed 7 bases at V and 1 base at J, with 25 bases between. The V gene's germline CDR1 is SEHNR and CDR2 FQNEAQ (reference sequence). The CDR3 reads CASNGGLRGRLTNTEAFF. The DNA for the CDR3 is TGTGCCAGCAATGGAGGTCTTCGGGGCAGGTTAACGAACACTGAAGCTTTCTTT.

V usage is TRBV13 and J usage is TRBJ1-2; possibly TRBD1 for D (6 bases). Germline CDR1 and CDR2: PRHDT and FYEKMQ (reference sequence). V lost 0 bases to trimming and J lost 8 bases, with 25 bases between them. This CDR3 spans 18 amino acids. CDR3 sequence: CASSLGLNAGGHPGGYTF. DNA of the CDR3: TGTGCCAGCAGCTTAGGCCTAAACGCGGGGGGCCACCCGGGGGGCTACACCTTC.

This clone appeared a single time. The chain couples TRBV9 to TRBJ1-4, with a tentative D call TRBD1 (5 bases). The ends were cut back, 4 bases at V and 8 bases at J, with 18 bases in the middle. Germline V gene data show CDR1 as SGDLS and CDR2 as YYNGEE. The CDR3 consists of 15 residues. The CDR3 loop reads CASSPSGGSLEKLFF. The DNA of the CDR3 is TGTGCCAGCAGCCCGAGTGGGGGGTCGTTGGAAAAACTGTTTTTT.

The chain combines TRBV19 with TRBJ2-5, with 7 bases aligning to TRBD2. The CDR3 covers 14 residues. The germline V gene encodes CDR1 LNHDA and CDR2 SQIVND (reference sequence). Trimming cost V 5 bases and J 5 bases; bases outside gene matches: 8. The CDR3 nucleotides read TGTGCCAGTAGTCCCGGGGGGTCTTGGGAGACCCAGTACTTC. Translating gives CASSPGGSWETQYF.

The chain recombines TRBV10-3 with TRBJ2-7; TRBD2 agrees at 11 bases. This CDR3 has 17 amino acids. V lost 2 bases and J lost 0; bases outside the gene matches: 6. CDR1 and CDR2 from the germline V gene are ENHRY and SYGVKD. Written as DNA, the CDR3 is TGTGCCATCAGTGAGGGTAGCGGGGGGGGTAGCTCCTACGAGCAGTACTTC. Protein: CAISEGSGGGSSYEQYF.

The chain combines TRBV29-1 with TRBJ1-6; D is perhaps TRBD1 (5 bases). Trimming took 7 bases from V and 7 from J, leaving 14 bases between them. Looked up from germline, CDR1 is SQVTM and CDR2 is ANQGSEA. This CDR3 comprises 13 residues. CDR3 nucleotide sequence: TGCAGCGCTGGACACAACGAAAATTCACCCCTCCACTTT. Translating gives CSAGHNENSPLHF.

This clone was detected once. The V call is TRBV27, the J call TRBJ1-4, with D unclear. The CDR3 extends over 16 amino acids. Germline CDR1 is MNHEY and CDR2 is SMNVEV (reference sequence). V lost 2 bases and J 3 bases, leaving 13 bases between the germline ends. The CDR3 DNA sequence: TGTGCCAGCAGTTTAAGTGGCCCGTGGGCTAATGAAAAACTGTTTTTT. This codes for CASSLSGPWANEKLFF.